This T cell receptor (beta chain) came from a study of Ad26.COV2.S vaccination and SARS-CoV-2 variants. Study-level information: COV1001, an Ad26.COV2.S trial, supplied this vaccine-arm donor. By the intramuscular route, Ad26.COV2.S was given once, or twice 56 days apart.

The treatment denotes: about 20 received Ad26.COV2.S at low or high dose, single or two shots; 5 received placebo; per-sample allocation not given. The samples date from day 63 after the first vaccine or placebo injection. Study-wide points: Placebo recipients had lower spike-specific TCR breadth than vaccine recipients.

This clone was counted once. What it binds is unknown. Generated by immunoSEQ multiplex PCR, the TCRdb table keeps only in-frame clones and is missing some. The profile shows under 550,000 clones, roughly 90% of them singletons. The sequence came from a person aged 18-65 years who received the Ad26.COV2.S COVID-19 vaccine or a placebo. The sequencing used peripheral blood, collected in a trial of Ad26.COV2.S vaccine versus placebo.

The CDR3 sequence: CASSLDRGQPQHF. The CDR3, as DNA: TGTGCCAGCAGCTTAGATAGGGGCCAGCCCCAGCATTTT. The V call is TRBV11-2, the J call TRBJ1-5; TRBD1 is a possible D gene (5 bases). Germline V gene sequence: CDR1 SGHAT, CDR2 FQNNGV. The CDR3 contains 13 residues. Trimming took off 0 bases at V and 7 bases at J, with 7 bases between the two ends.